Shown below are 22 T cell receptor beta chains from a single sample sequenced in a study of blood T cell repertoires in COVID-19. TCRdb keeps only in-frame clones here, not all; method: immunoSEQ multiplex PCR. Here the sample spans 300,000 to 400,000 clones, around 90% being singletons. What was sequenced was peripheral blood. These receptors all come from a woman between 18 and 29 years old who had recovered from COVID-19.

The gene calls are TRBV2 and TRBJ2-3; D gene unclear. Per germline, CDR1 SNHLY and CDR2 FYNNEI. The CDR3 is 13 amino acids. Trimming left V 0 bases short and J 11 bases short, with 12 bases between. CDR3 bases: TGTGCCAGCAGTGAAGCGTCCGTAGCTCGGCAGTATTTT. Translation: CASSEASVARQYF.

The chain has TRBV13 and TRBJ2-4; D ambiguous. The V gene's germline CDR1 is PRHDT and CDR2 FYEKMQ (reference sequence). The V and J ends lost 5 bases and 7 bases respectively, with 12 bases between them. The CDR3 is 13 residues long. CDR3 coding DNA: TGTGCCAGCAGCCAAGAGCGAGATAACATTCAGTACTTC. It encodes CASSQERDNIQYF.

DNA of the CDR3: TGTGCCAGCAGCCTCGCCGGGAGTCCCTCTGATGAGCAGTTCTTC. Protein sequence: CASSLAGSPSDEQFF. The J gene is TRBJ2-1, the V gene TRBV12-1; the DNA was not used to check the table's D call, TRBD2. TRBV12-1 constitutes a pseudogene. The length of the CDR3 is 15 residues.

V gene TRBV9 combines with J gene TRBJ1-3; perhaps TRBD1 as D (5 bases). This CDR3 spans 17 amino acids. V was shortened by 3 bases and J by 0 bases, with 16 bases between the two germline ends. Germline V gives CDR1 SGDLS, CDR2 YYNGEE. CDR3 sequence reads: CASSARGGGGSGNTIYF. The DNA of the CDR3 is TGTGCCAGCAGCGCCCGGGGCGGGGGGGGCTCTGGAAACACCATATATTTT.

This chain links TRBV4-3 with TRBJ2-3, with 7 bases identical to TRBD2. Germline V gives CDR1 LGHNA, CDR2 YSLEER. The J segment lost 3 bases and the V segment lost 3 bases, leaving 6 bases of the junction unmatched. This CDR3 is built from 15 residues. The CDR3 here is CASSQAWGGTDTQYF. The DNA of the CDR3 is TGCGCCAGCAGCCAGGCTTGGGGGGGTACAGATACGCAGTATTTT.

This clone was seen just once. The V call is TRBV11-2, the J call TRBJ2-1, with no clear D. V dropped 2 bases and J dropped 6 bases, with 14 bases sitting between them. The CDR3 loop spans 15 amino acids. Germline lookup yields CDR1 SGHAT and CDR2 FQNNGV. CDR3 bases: TGTGCCAGCAGCTTAATCGTATCTAGTTTCAATGAGCAGTTCTTC. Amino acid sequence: CASSLIVSSFNEQFF.

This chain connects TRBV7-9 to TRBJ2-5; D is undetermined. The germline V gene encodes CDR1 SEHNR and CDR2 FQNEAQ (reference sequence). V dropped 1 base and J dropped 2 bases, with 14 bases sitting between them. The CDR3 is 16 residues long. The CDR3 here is CASSLEKIGRQETQYF. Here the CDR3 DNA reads TGTGCCAGCAGCTTAGAAAAAATTGGGCGACAAGAGACCCAGTACTTC.

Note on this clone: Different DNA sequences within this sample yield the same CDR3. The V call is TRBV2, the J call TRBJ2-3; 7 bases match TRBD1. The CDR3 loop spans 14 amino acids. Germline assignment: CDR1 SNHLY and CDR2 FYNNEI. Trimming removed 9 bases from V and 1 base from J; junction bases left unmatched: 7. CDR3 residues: CASLRQGGTDTQYF. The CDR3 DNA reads TGTGCCAGTCTTAGACAGGGCGGCACAGATACGCAGTATTTT.

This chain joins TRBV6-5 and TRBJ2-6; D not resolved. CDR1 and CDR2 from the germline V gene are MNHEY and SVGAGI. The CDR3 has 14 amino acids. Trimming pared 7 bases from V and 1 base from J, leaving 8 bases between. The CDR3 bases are TGTGCCAGCACAAAGCCGTCTGGGGCCAACGTCCTGACTTTC. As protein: CASTKPSGANVLTF.

CDR3 DNA: TGTGCCAGCAGTGAAGGATCCCCTCGTGCGTCCTCTAGCACAGATACGCAGTATTTT. It specifies CASSEGSPRASSSTDTQYF. The gene calls are TRBV6-1 and TRBJ2-3, with D uncertain. There are 19 residues in the CDR3. Trimming cost V 1 base and J 0 bases, with 20 bases left between them. Germline V gene lookup returns CDR1 MNHNS and CDR2 SASEGT.

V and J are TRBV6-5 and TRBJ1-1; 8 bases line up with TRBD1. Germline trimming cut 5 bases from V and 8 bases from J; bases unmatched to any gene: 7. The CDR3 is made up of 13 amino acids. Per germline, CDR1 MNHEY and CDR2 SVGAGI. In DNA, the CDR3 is TGTGCCAGCAGTCGGACAGGGCCTCGAGAAGCTTTCTTT. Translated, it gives CASSRTGPREAFF.

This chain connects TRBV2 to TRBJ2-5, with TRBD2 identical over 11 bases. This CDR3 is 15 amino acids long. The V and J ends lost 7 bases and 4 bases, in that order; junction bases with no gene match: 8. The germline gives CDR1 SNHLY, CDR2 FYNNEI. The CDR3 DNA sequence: TGTGCCAGCACTAACCTTGGACTAGCGGGAGAGACCCAGTACTTC. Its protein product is CASTNLGLAGETQYF.

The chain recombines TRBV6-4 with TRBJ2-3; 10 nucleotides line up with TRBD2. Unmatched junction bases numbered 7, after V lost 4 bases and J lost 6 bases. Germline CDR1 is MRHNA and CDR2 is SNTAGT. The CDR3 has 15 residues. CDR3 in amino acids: CASSALAGVSDTQYF. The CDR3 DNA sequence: TGTGCCAGCAGTGCCCTAGCGGGAGTTTCGGATACGCAGTATTTT.

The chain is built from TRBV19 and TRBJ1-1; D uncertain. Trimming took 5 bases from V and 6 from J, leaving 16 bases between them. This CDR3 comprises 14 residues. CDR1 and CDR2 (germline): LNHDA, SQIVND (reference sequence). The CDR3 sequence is CASSVGLGGPEAFF. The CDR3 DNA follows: TGTGCCAGTAGTGTAGGACTCGGCGGTCCTGAAGCTTTCTTT.

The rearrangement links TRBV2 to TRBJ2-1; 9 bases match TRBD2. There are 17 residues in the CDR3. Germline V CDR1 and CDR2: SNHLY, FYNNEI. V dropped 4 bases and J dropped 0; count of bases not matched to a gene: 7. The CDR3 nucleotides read TGTGCCAGCAGTGGCGGACTAGCGCTTAGCTCCTACAATGAGCAGTTCTTC. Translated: CASSGGLALSSYNEQFF.

CDR3 sequence reads: CASNGGRAPDTQYF. The CDR3 DNA reads TGTGCCAGCAACGGCGGGAGGGCCCCCGATACGCAGTATTTT. This chain joins TRBV7-9 and TRBJ2-3, with TRBD2 identical over 9 bases. The V segment lost 7 bases and the J segment 6 bases; nucleotides outside the gene matches: 8. The germline V gene encodes CDR1 SEHNR and CDR2 FQNEAQ (reference sequence). The CDR3 loop spans 14 amino acids. Variable domain in full (rest from reference TRBV7-9 and TRBJ2-3): DTGVSQNPRHKITKRGQNVTFRCDPISEHNRLYWYRQTLGQGPEFLTYFQNEAQLEKSRLLSDRFSAERPKGSFSTLEIQRTEQGDSAMYLCASNGGRAPDTQYFGPGTRLTVL.

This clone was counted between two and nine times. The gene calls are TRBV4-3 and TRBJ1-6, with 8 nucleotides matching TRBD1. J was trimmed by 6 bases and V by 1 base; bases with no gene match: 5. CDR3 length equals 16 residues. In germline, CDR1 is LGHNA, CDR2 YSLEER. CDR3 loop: CASSQADRGLNSPLHF. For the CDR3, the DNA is TGCGCCAGCAGCCAAGCAGACAGGGGCCTTAATTCACCCCTCCACTTT.

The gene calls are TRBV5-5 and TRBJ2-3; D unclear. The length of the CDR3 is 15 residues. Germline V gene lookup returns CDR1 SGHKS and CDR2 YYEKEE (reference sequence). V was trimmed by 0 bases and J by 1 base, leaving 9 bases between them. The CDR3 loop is CASSLVLFGTDTQYF. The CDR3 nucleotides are TGTGCCAGCAGCTTGGTCCTATTCGGCACAGATACGCAGTATTTT.

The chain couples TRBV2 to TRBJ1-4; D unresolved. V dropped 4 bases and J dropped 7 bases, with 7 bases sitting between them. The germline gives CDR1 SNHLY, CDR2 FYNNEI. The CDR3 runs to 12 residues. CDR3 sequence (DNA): TGTGCCAGCAGTGTTATTCCTGAAAAACTGTTTTTT. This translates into CASSVIPEKLFF.

CDR3 bases: TGTGCCAGCAGCTTCCAGGGGGCAAACACTGAAGCTTTCTTT. Translation gives CASSFQGANTEAFF. The chain has TRBV7-8 and TRBJ1-1; 8 bases fit TRBD1. CDR1 is SGHVS, CDR2 FQNEAQ, per germline. There are 14 residues in the CDR3. The ends lost 3 bases at V and 2 bases at J; junction bases unmatched: 2. Full variable domain (missing parts from reference TRBV7-8 and TRBJ1-1): GAGVSQSPRYKVAKRGQDVALRCDPISGHVSLFWYQQALGQGPEFLTYFQNEAQLDKSGLPSDRFFAERPEGSVSTLKIQRTQQEDSAVYLCASSFQGANTEAFFGQGTRLTVV.

CDR3 sequence (DNA): TGTGCCAGCAGCTTGGTGGGTAGCGGGGGGTTTTACGAGCAGTACGTC. Amino acids: CASSLVGSGGFYEQYV. The rearrangement links TRBV5-6 to TRBJ2-7, with 10 positions matching TRBD2. The CDR3 contains 16 residues. With V trimmed by 0 bases and J by 4 bases, 7 bases remained unmatched. Germline V lookup: CDR1 SGHDT, CDR2 YYEEEE.

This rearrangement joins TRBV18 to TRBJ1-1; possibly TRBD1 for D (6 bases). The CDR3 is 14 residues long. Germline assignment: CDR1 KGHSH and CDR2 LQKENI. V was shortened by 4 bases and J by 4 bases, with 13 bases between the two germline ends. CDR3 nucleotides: TGTGCCAGCTCACAAAATGAAGGGGGCACTGAAGCTTTCTTT. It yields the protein CASSQNEGGTEAFF.